Listed below are T cell receptor beta chains from one sample, sequenced in a study of preoperative IRX-2 immunotherapy in early breast cancer. Only in-frame clones appear in the TCRdb table, and some are missing; sequencing was by immunoSEQ multiplex PCR. The data hold about 67,000 clones, with approximately 94% observed a single time. Specimen collection occurred from a patient treated with IRX-2 immunotherapy. The receptors here all came from a human donor with breast cancer. The CDR3 runs from the conserved cysteine through the conserved F or W. D genes are given only for firm matches.

NA TRBJ2-1 TRBV4-3 TGCGCCAGCAGCCGACGGCTGAGGGATCCGGATGAGCAGTTCTTC CASSRRLRDPDEQFF
NA TRBJ2-7 TRBV5-6 TGTGCCTCGTCCAGGGCCAACTACGAGCAGTACTTC CASSRANYEQYF
NA TRBJ2-2 TRBV30 TGTGCCTGGAGTGGATGGCATCCCGCGAACACCGGGGAGCTGTTTTTT CAWSGWHPANTGELFF
NA TRBJ1-5 TRBV28 TGTGCCAGCAGTTACAGCAATCAGCCCCAGCATTTT CASSYSNQPQHF
TRBD1 TRBJ1-6 TRBV9 TGTGCCAGCAGCGTAAACCAGGGGGATTCACCCCTCCACTTT CASSVNQGDSPLHF
TRBD1 TRBJ2-3 TRBV7-3 TGTGCCAGCAGCTTAAATATCTACAGGGGGACAGATACGCAGTATTTT CASSLNIYRGTDTQYF
NA TRBJ2-3 TRBV10-1 TGCGCCAGCAGTGACGGCAGTAGCACAGATACGCAGTATTTT CASSDGSSTDTQYF
TRBD2 TRBJ2-1 TRBV19 TGTGCCAGTACCAAAAACCCGGGAGGGGGCTACAATGAGCAGTTCTTC CASTKNPGGGYNEQFF
NA TRBJ2-1 TRBV27 TGTGCCAGCAGTCCCACAGGGAACTCCTACAATGAGCAGTTCTTC CASSPTGNSYNEQFF
NA TRBJ2-7 TRBV20-1 TGCAGTGGTGAGGGGTCCTACGAGCAGTACTTC CSGEGSYEQYF
TRBD1 TRBJ1-6 TRBV4-3 TGCGCCAGCAGCCCCTCCCGGGACAGGGGATCACCCCTCCACTTT CASSPSRDRGSPLHF
NA TRBJ1-1 TRBV19 TGTGCCAGTAGATTCGGACCGAACACTGAAGCTTTCTTT CASRFGPNTEAFF
NA TRBJ2-7 TRBV21-1 TGTGCCAGCAGCATCGTCGGACTAGCGGGAGGGGAGCAGTACTTC CASSIVGLAGGEQYF
NA TRBJ2-3 TRBV11-2 TGTGCCAGCAGCTTAGTCGGGAGTGCAGATACGCAGTATTTT CASSLVGSADTQYF
NA TRBJ2-1 TRBV27 TGTGCCAGCGCGAGCTCCTACAATGAGCAGTTCTTC CASASSYNEQFF
NA TRBJ2-3 TRBV23-1 TGCGCCAGCAGTCCAAGGTCTGCAGATACGCAGTATTTT CASSPRSADTQYF
TRBD2 TRBJ2-1 TRBV7-6 TGTGCCAGCAGCTTACCACCGGGACTAGCGGGGGGGCTCTCCTACAATGAGCAGTTCTTC CASSLPPGLAGGLSYNEQFF
NA TRBJ2-7 TRBV14 TGTGCCAGCAGCCACTCGACTCTCCTTCTGGGTACCTACGAGCAGTACTTC CASSHSTLLLGTYEQYF
TRBD1 TRBJ1-6 TRBV4-3 TGCGCCAGCAGCCAAGATCAGGGGGTGAGTTCACCCCTCCACTTT CASSQDQGVSSPLHF
NA TRBJ1-2 TRBV18 TGTGCCAGCTCACCAACGGACAGCTATGGCTACACCTTC CASSPTDSYGYTF
NA TRBJ2-4 TRBV7-9 TGTGCCAGCAGCCGACTAGGGAGCAAAAACATTCAGTACTTC CASSRLGSKNIQYF
TRBD1 TRBJ2-5 TRBV30 TGTGCCTGGAGTCCCGGGACAGGTGGTGAGACCCAGTACTTC CAWSPGTGGETQYF
TRBD2 TRBJ2-1 TRBV10-3 TGTGCCATCAATGCATGGGAACTAGCGGGAGTCGATGAGCAGTTCTTC CAINAWELAGVDEQFF
NA TRBJ1-2 TRBV28 TGTGCCAGCAAGGGGCACGGCTACACCTTC CASKGHGYTF
NA TRBJ2-5 TRBV5-1 TGCGCCAGCAGCTTGGTGGCAGTTCAAGAGACCCAGTACTTC CASSLVAVQETQYF
TRBD1 TRBJ2-1 TRBV11-3 TGTGCCAGCAGCTTAAACAGGGGATTTAGTTCGGTTCAGTTCTTC CASSLNRGFSSVQFF